Many counts were recorded for the clone carrying this TCR beta chain. The target antigen is unknown. This specimen belongs to a study of neurological immune-mediated disorders. Notes on the study in general: CDR3 amino acid sequences found in expanded clones were never shared across subjects, suggesting private repertoires in all groups.

Sample time point: longitudinal time-point 1 (baseline). PBMCs stored at -80 C, 2 million in total, were the source of the unsorted libraries. 5'RACE with 10-nucleotide random UMIs produced the cDNA. In TCRdb, the 5' RACE reads were re-called with MiXCR into one record per CDR3 protein. The sample consists of 55,000 to 65,000 distinct CDR3 sequences, 9.5% to 12% of them appearing once. Sequenced material: PBMCs. The TCR originated in a male donor with HTLV-1-associated myelopathy (HAM/TSP).

Here the CDR3 DNA reads TGTGCCAGCAGCCTAATCAGTGGGGATAAGCATCTCTACGAGCAGTACTTC. Encoded protein: CASSLISGDKHLYEQYF. The rearrangement joins TRBV4-2 to TRBJ2-7; D remains ambiguous. CDR1 is LGHNA, CDR2 YNFKEQ, per germline. CDR3 length equals 17 residues. V was shortened by 4 bases and J by 3 bases, with 22 bases between the two germline ends.